This T cell receptor (beta chain) was sequenced for a study of shared clonotypes between healthy human individuals. Whole-study findings and limits: On the whole, naive subsets had larger estimated richness than memory subsets had. Donor scarcity curtailed the genetic and exposure-history diversity represented herein.

Sequencing was performed with immunoSEQ multiplex PCR; in TCRdb, only in-frame clones are kept and a portion is missing. The sample has about 590,000 clones, just under 97% seen once. Terminally differentiated effector memory CD45RA+ cells were excluded from the naive CD8 cells, which were CD45RO-negative and positively selected for CCR7. About this clone: Its specificity is not known. Additional DNA sequences in this sample encode the identical CDR3.

The V gene lost 5 bases and the J gene lost 1 base, with 9 bases spanning the gap. The CDR3 covers 13 residues. The germline gives CDR1 SGHAT, CDR2 FQNNGV. The sequencing sample was made of naive CD8+ T cells sorted from blood. The clonotype comes from a young woman in good health. The gene calls are TRBV11-2 and TRBJ2-7, with a tentative D call TRBD2 (6 bases). The CDR3: CASSAGLSYEQYF. The DNA for the CDR3 is TGTGCCAGCAGCGCGGGACTGTCCTACGAGCAGTACTTC.